Listed here are 28 T cell receptor beta chains from one sample, sequenced in a study of shared clonotypes between healthy human individuals. Only in-frame clones appear in the TCRdb table, and some are missing; sequencing was by immunoSEQ multiplex PCR. The sample records about 480,000 clones, 79% being singletons. Source material: PBMCs. The receptors were sampled from a woman between 40 and 55 years old in good health. Some clones in this sample may be carry-over from other donors' samples.

A remark on this clone: This clone may be a read error of a much larger clone one base away. J is TRBJ2-3 and V is TRBV14, with 7 bases matching TRBD2. CDR1 and CDR2 from the germline V gene are SGHDN and FVKESK. There are 14 residues in the CDR3. J gave up 0 bases and V 4 bases, and 1 base lay outside the gene matches. CDR3 loop: CASSRGGSTDTQYF. DNA for the CDR3: TGTGCCAGCAGCCGGGGGGGGAGCACAGATACGCAGTATTTT.

This chain connects TRBV5-1 to TRBJ2-7; 9 nucleotides align to TRBD2. The CDR3 is 16 amino acids. From germline, CDR1 is SGHRS and CDR2 YFSETQ. V lost 0 bases, J lost 3 bases, and 7 bases stayed unmatched. This CDR3 reads CASSLAVTSGYYEQYF. The CDR3, as DNA: TGCGCCAGCAGCTTGGCCGTGACTAGCGGATACTACGAGCAGTACTTC.

The chain links TRBV5-4 to TRBJ2-7, with TRBD2 matching 14 bases. The germline V gene encodes CDR1 SGHNT and CDR2 YYREEE (reference sequence). The CDR3 sequence is 14 residues long. With V trimmed by 5 bases and J by 5 bases, 3 bases remained unmatched. CDR3 coding DNA: TGTGCCAGCAGGCCGGGACTAGCGGGAGACGAGCAGTACTTC. Its translation is CASRPGLAGDEQYF.

The CDR3 sequence is CASSKQGNVYEQYF. The CDR3 DNA follows: TGTGCCAGCAGTAAACAGGGAAATGTCTACGAGCAGTACTTC. This chain uses TRBV27 with TRBJ2-7; a possible D gene is TRBD1 (6 bases). Deletions cut 5 bases from V and 3 bases from J, with 14 bases between. Germline CDR1 is MNHEY and CDR2 is SMNVEV (reference sequence). The CDR3 runs 14 residues.

The chain uses TRBV28 and TRBJ2-2; 7 nucleotides match TRBD1. After removal of 8 bases from V and 5 bases from J, the junction contained 11 bases not matched to a gene. From germline, CDR1 is MDHEN and CDR2 SYDVKM. This CDR3 has 15 amino acids. The CDR3 nucleotides are TGTGCCAGCGGCCCGGACAGGCGTGGGACCGGGGAGCTGTTTTTT. Its translation: CASGPDRRGTGELFF. The full variable domain, its missing parts supplied by reference TRBV28 and TRBJ2-2, is DVKVTQSSRYLVKRTGEKVFLECVQDMDHENMFWYRQDPGLGLRLIYFSYDVKMKEKGDIPEGYSVSREKKERFSLILESASTNQTSMYLCASGPDRRGTGELFFGEGSRLTVL.

V is TRBV6-5 and J is TRBJ1-2, with 8 bases that match TRBD1. Germline trimming cut 6 bases from V and 8 bases from J; bases unmatched to any gene: 11. This CDR3 region has 14 residues. Germline V gene data show CDR1 as MNHEY and CDR2 as SVGAGI. The CDR3: CASRWTGLGEGYTF. CDR3 sequence (DNA): TGTGCCAGCAGGTGGACAGGGCTTGGGGAAGGCTACACCTTC.

The CDR3 nucleotides read TGTGCCAGCAGCAATCAGGCCCCGAGGGACGAAAAACTGTTTTTT. It is translated as CASSNQAPRDEKLFF. The gene calls are TRBV7-2 and TRBJ1-4, with D perhaps matching TRBD1 (5 bases). CDR3 length equals 15 residues. V was clipped by 5 bases and J by 8 bases, with 18 bases between them. Looked up from germline, CDR1 is SGHTA and CDR2 is FQGNSA.

The J gene is TRBJ2-1, the V gene TRBV5-4; weak D call: TRBD2 (7 bases). The V gene lost 0 bases and the J gene lost 0 bases, with 10 bases spanning the gap. Germline V gene lookup returns CDR1 SGHNT and CDR2 YYREEE (reference sequence). The CDR3 runs to 16 residues. CDR3 in DNA: TGTGCCAGCAGCTTGGAGGGGGGGGCCTCCTACAATGAGCAGTTCTTC. Translating gives CASSLEGGASYNEQFF.

The chain links TRBV9 to TRBJ2-1, with unresolved D. This CDR3 spans 14 amino acids. Germline values: CDR1 SGDLS, CDR2 YYNGEE. The V gene lost 0 bases and the J gene lost 3 bases, with 7 bases spanning the gap. This CDR3 reads CASSVERNYNEQFF. The CDR3 DNA reads TGTGCCAGCAGCGTAGAAAGGAACTACAATGAGCAGTTCTTC.

This chain uses TRBV11-2 with TRBJ1-1; possible D gene TRBD1, 5 bases. This CDR3 has 15 amino acids. Trimming shortened V by 5 bases and J by 1 base, and 14 bases separated the two germline ends. Germline CDR1 SGHAT, CDR2 FQNNGV. The CDR3 protein is CASSPVGGWNTEAFF. In DNA, the CDR3 is TGTGCCAGCAGCCCAGTGGGGGGTTGGAACACTGAAGCTTTCTTT.

V and J are TRBV14 and TRBJ1-2, with D perhaps TRBD1 (5 bases). Germline V CDR1 and CDR2: SGHDN, FVKESK. The CDR3 length is 17 residues. Trimming stripped 3 bases from V and 6 bases from J, with 23 bases between. The CDR3 is CASSHPTKDTVGDGYTF. Written as DNA, the CDR3 is TGTGCCAGCAGCCATCCCACCAAGGACACGGTTGGGGATGGCTACACCTTC.

This clone has only one observation. The chain has TRBV15 and TRBJ1-4, with D tentatively TRBD1 (5 bases). Trimming removed 4 bases at V and 6 bases at J, with 18 bases between. The germline V gene encodes CDR1 LNHNV and CDR2 YYDKDF (reference sequence). CDR3 length equals 16 residues. CDR3 sequence reads: CATSTLQGSLDEKLFF. As DNA, the CDR3 is TGTGCCACCAGCACACTTCAGGGATCCCTTGATGAAAAACTGTTTTTT.

This clone was counted a few times. The chain couples TRBV5-1 to TRBJ1-3; unclear D gene. Germline V lookup: CDR1 SGHRS, CDR2 YFSETQ. Trimming shortened V by 0 bases and J by 3 bases, and 10 bases separated the two germline ends. The CDR3 totals 15 residues. For the CDR3, the DNA is TGCGCCAGCAGCTTGGGAGGCAACGTTGGAAACACCATATATTTT. As protein: CASSLGGNVGNTIYF.

V gene TRBV19 combines with J gene TRBJ1-4, with TRBD1 identical over 8 bases. Germline V gene data show CDR1 as LNHDA and CDR2 as SQIVND (reference sequence). CDR3 size: 13 residues. With 8 bases clipped from V and 8 bases from J, the junction kept 7 bases outside the gene matches. The CDR3 DNA reads TGTGCCAGTGAGGACAGGGACTTCGAAAAACTGTTTTTT. This gives the protein CASEDRDFEKLFF.

The gene calls are TRBV9 and TRBJ1-5, with D unclear. Germline-derived CDR1 and CDR2 are SGDLS and YYNGEE. Trimming left V 0 bases short and J 0 bases short, with 7 bases between. The CDR3 covers 15 residues. In nucleotides, the CDR3 is TGTGCCAGCAGCGTAGACCCCCATAGCAATCAGCCCCAGCATTTT. Protein product: CASSVDPHSNQPQHF.

The V gene is TRBV30, the J gene TRBJ1-5, with a weak D call TRBD1 (5 bases). V was cut by 3 bases and J by 4 bases, with 10 bases left in between. Per germline, CDR1 GTSNPN and CDR2 SVGIG (reference sequence). This CDR3 spans 13 amino acids. The CDR3 protein is CAWSGGMNQPQHF. CDR3 nucleotide sequence: TGTGCCTGGAGCGGGGGTATGAATCAGCCCCAGCATTTT. Looking up the rest from reference TRBV30 and TRBJ1-5 gives the full variable domain: SQTIHQWPATLVQPVGSPLSLECTVEGTSNPNLYWYRQAAGRGLQLLFYSVGIGQISSEVPQNLSASRPQDRQFILSSKKLLLSDSGFYLCAWSGGMNQPQHFGDGTRLSIL.

The gene calls are TRBV6-5 and TRBJ2-1; TRBD2 matches 12 bases. The germline gives CDR1 MNHEY, CDR2 SVGAGI. The trim removed 6 bases at V and 2 bases at J, leaving 2 bases unmatched. The CDR3 is made up of 15 amino acids. The CDR3 DNA reads as TGTGCCAGCAGAAGGACTAGCGGGGCCTACAATGAGCAGTTCTTC. It yields the protein CASRRTSGAYNEQFF.

The rearrangement links TRBV10-2 to TRBJ2-1, with TRBD2 identical over 11 bases. The trim removed 1 base at V and 7 bases at J, leaving 9 bases unmatched. Germline V gene lookup returns CDR1 WSHSY and CDR2 SAAADI. This CDR3 region has 17 residues. The CDR3 region has the DNA TGCGCCAGCAGTGAGTGGGTTTTAGCGGGAGGGCGGAATGAGCAGTTCTTC. Translated, it gives CASSEWVLAGGRNEQFF.

The chain is built from TRBV28 and TRBJ2-5; D is perhaps TRBD1 or TRBD2 (5 bases each). Between the trimmed V and J ends, which lost 3 bases and 5 bases, there was a span of 19 bases. Per the germline V gene, CDR1 is MDHEN and CDR2 is SYDVKM. The CDR3 length is 16 residues. The CDR3 reads CASSLGRTGLVETQYF. CDR3 bases: TGTGCCAGCAGTTTGGGACGTACTGGGTTAGTGGAGACCCAGTACTTC.

The chain couples TRBV18 to TRBJ2-5; D may be TRBD1 (5 bases). Trimming took 2 bases from V and 2 from J, leaving 9 bases between them. This CDR3 spans 14 amino acids. Germline V CDR1 and CDR2: KGHSH, LQKENI. The CDR3 DNA follows: TGTGCCAGCTCACCAGATAGGGGACAAGAGACCCAGTACTTC. Translated: CASSPDRGQETQYF.

The rearrangement uses TRBV5-1 and TRBJ2-1, with a weak D call TRBD1 (5 bases). The CDR3 consists of 15 residues. The germline V gene has CDR1 SGHRS and CDR2 YFSETQ. Trimming took off 0 bases at V and 3 bases at J, with 10 bases between the two ends. DNA of the CDR3: TGCGCCAGCAGCTTGGGCAACACAGGCTACAATGAGCAGTTCTTC. Protein sequence: CASSLGNTGYNEQFF.

This chain links TRBV7-3 with TRBJ2-5; D is perhaps TRBD1 (5 bases). The germline V and J ends were trimmed by 5 bases and 4 bases, with 11 bases remaining between them. Germline CDR1 and CDR2: SGHTA and FQGTGA. The CDR3 runs 13 residues. Here the CDR3 reads CASSLADRETQYF. The CDR3 nucleotides are TGTGCCAGCAGCCTCGCCGACAGAGAGACCCAGTACTTC.

The V gene is TRBV19, the J gene TRBJ2-3; 7 bases agree with TRBD2. With V trimmed by 5 bases and J by 4 bases, 12 bases remained unmatched. CDR1 LNHDA and CDR2 SQIVND come from the germline V gene (reference sequence). The CDR3 has 16 amino acids. CDR3 amino acids: CASSLRLARGADTQYF. CDR3 DNA sequence: TGTGCCAGTAGTCTCCGACTAGCTCGAGGGGCAGATACGCAGTATTTT.

V usage is TRBV10-2 and J usage is TRBJ2-7, with D maybe TRBD1 (5 bases). V lost 3 bases to trimming and J lost 3 bases, with 9 bases between them. Per the germline V gene, CDR1 is WSHSY and CDR2 is SAAADI. CDR3 length: 13 amino acids. The CDR3 region has the DNA TGCGCCAGCAGTGAAGGCGGACACTACGAGCAGTACTTC. This translates into CASSEGGHYEQYF.

This rearrangement joins TRBV6-4 to TRBJ1-5; D is possibly TRBD1 (6 bases). The CDR3 is made up of 14 amino acids. Germline V gene sequence: CDR1 MRHNA, CDR2 SNTAGT. V was pared by 3 bases and J by 9 bases, with 15 bases between. The CDR3 nucleotides read TGTGCCAGCAGTGAAGGACAGCTGGTAGGGCCCCAGCATTTT. Translation gives CASSEGQLVGPQHF.

The V call is TRBV9, the J call TRBJ2-3; tentative D call: TRBD2 (6 bases). CDR3 length: 16 amino acids. Trimming shortened V by 5 bases and J by 6 bases, and 22 bases separated the two germline ends. Germline V gives CDR1 SGDLS, CDR2 YYNGEE. The CDR3 DNA follows: TGTGCCAGCAGTGAAGGGAGGAGAGTGGACTCGGATACGCAGTATTTT. As protein: CASSEGRRVDSDTQYF.

This rearrangement joins TRBV25-1 to TRBJ1-3; possibly TRBD1 for D (5 bases). The CDR3 is 12 amino acids. Trimming removed 11 bases from V and 4 bases from J, with 12 bases in between. In germline, CDR1 is MGHDK, CDR2 SYGVNS. CDR3 nucleotides: TGTGCCGGAGCGGGGGACGGAAACACCATATATTTT. This codes for CAGAGDGNTIYF.

The CDR3 reads CAWRITGTEAFF. CDR3 sequence (DNA): TGTGCCTGGAGAATTACAGGGACTGAAGCTTTCTTT. The genes are TRBV30 and TRBJ1-1; D possibly corresponds to TRBD1 (6 bases). Trimming stripped 3 bases from V and 5 bases from J, with 10 bases between. This CDR3 spans 12 amino acids. Germline values: CDR1 GTSNPN, CDR2 SVGIG (reference sequence).